This T cell receptor (beta chain) appears in the sequencing data of a study of cytomegalovirus exposure and HLA in healthy donors. 13 Jbeta primers and 60 Vbeta primers were used for the PCR. TCRdb keeps only in-frame clones here, not all; method: immunoSEQ multiplex PCR. The data contain over 100,000 clones, about two thirds of them singletons. This CDR3 has 19 amino acids. The chain joins TRBV21-1 to TRBJ1-1; no DNA check was done on the table's D call, TRBD1. TRBV21-1 is a listed pseudogene. The sample consisted of PBMCs. The TCR originated in a man between 40 and 49 years old in good health and CMV-seropositive. CDR3 nucleotides: TGTGCCAGCAGCAATTCCCTCGGCAGGATCCCTATTAAGGGGACTGAAGCTTTCTTT. Protein sequence: CASSNSLGRIPIKGTEAFF.